Presented here are 10 T cell receptor beta chains from one specimen sequenced in a study of cytomegalovirus exposure and HLA in healthy donors. The PCR made use of 60 Vbeta and 13 Jbeta primers. Sequencing was performed with immunoSEQ multiplex PCR; in TCRdb, only in-frame clones are kept and a portion is missing. The table shows around 150,000 clones, with about 80% occurring only once. Sequenced material: PBMCs. The receptors here all came from a man under 40 in good health and CMV-seropositive.

V and J are TRBV6-5 and TRBJ1-2; D perhaps matches TRBD1 (5 bases). Germline values: CDR1 MNHEY, CDR2 SVGAGI. Trimming shortened V by 1 base and J by 8 bases, and 17 bases separated the two germline ends. This CDR3 comprises 15 residues. CDR3 bases: TGTGCCAGCAGTTACTTCCCAGGGCAGGGTGGCGGCTACACCTTC. It encodes CASSYFPGQGGGYTF.

This clone was recorded a few times. This rearrangement joins TRBV28 to TRBJ1-6; D call uncertain. Trimming shortened V by 10 bases and J by 7 bases, and 11 bases separated the two germline ends. Germline lookup yields CDR1 MDHEN and CDR2 SYDVKM. This CDR3 is built from 12 residues. The CDR3 here is CATGYSNSPLHF. Written as DNA, the CDR3 is TGTGCCACCGGGTATTCCAATTCACCCCTCCACTTT.

The rearrangement links TRBV18 to TRBJ1-1; D is uncertain. V shed 4 bases and J shed 1 base, with 7 bases lying between them. CDR1 KGHSH and CDR2 LQKENI come from the germline V gene. This CDR3 comprises 13 residues. The CDR3 coding sequence is TGTGCCAGCTCACGGCGGGAGAACACTGAAGCTTTCTTT. It translates to CASSRRENTEAFF.

The chain combines TRBV5-6 with TRBJ1-1, with D perhaps matching TRBD1 (5 bases). V shed 2 bases and J shed 3 bases, with 14 bases lying between them. This CDR3 is 15 amino acids long. CDR1 is SGHDT and CDR2 is YYEEEE in the germline V gene. Here the CDR3 DNA reads TGTGCCAGCAGCTTTTCATGGGGCTCGGACACTGAAGCTTTCTTT. It encodes CASSFSWGSDTEAFF.

The chain couples TRBV11-3 to TRBJ1-4; no definite D call. The CDR3 has 15 residues. Per germline, CDR1 SGHNT and CDR2 YENEEA. V was trimmed by 4 bases and J by 7 bases, leaving 16 bases between them. CDR3 loop: CASSSQSSFCEKLFF. Here the CDR3 DNA reads TGTGCCAGCAGCTCTCAGTCTTCTTTTTGTGAAAAACTGTTTTTT.

This clone is a singleton in its sample. The rearrangement joins TRBV27 to TRBJ1-1, with a tentative D call TRBD1 (5 bases). Per germline, CDR1 MNHEY and CDR2 SMNVEV (reference sequence). The CDR3 has 15 amino acids. Trimming pared 0 bases from V and 0 bases from J, leaving 8 bases between. The CDR3 loop is CASSLSGLLNTEAFF. The CDR3 bases are TGTGCCAGCAGTTTATCGGGACTCCTGAACACTGAAGCTTTCTTT.

This chain connects TRBV30 to TRBJ2-5; 8 bases are a match to TRBD2. The DNA matches TRBJ2-7 better at its end, which makes the J call doubtful. This CDR3 is built from 13 residues. Germline CDR1 reads GTSNPN; CDR2 reads SVGIG (reference sequence). Here the CDR3 DNA reads TGTGCCTGCGCTCGCGGGGGGCAGTACGAGCAGTACTTC. This gives the protein CACARGGQYEQYF.

The V gene is TRBV5-5, the J gene TRBJ1-2; tentatively, D is TRBD1 (5 bases). In germline, CDR1 is SGHKS, CDR2 YYEKEE (reference sequence). CDR3 size: 16 residues. Trimming cost V 0 bases and J 4 bases, with 16 bases left between them. The CDR3 DNA follows: TGTGCCAGCAGCTTGGTGGATGGAGGGGCGATCTATGGCTACACCTTC. As protein: CASSLVDGGAIYGYTF.

The chain carries TRBV27 and TRBJ2-7; TRBD2 aligns across 7 bases. With V trimmed by 5 bases and J by 5 bases, 6 bases remained unmatched. CDR3 length equals 13 residues. CDR1 is MNHEY and CDR2 is SMNVEV in the germline V gene (reference sequence). The CDR3 region is CASSIGRTNEQYF. The CDR3 DNA follows: TGTGCCAGCAGTATCGGGAGGACGAACGAGCAGTACTTC.

The rearrangement uses TRBV19 and TRBJ2-7, with 10 bases matching TRBD1. Germline CDR1 reads LNHDA; CDR2 reads SQIVND (reference sequence). The junction had 5 bases not matched to a gene; V was cut back by 1 base and J by 5 bases. The CDR3 sequence is 15 residues long. CDR3 residues: CASSIGDRGVNEQYF. Written as DNA, the CDR3 is TGTGCCAGTAGTATAGGGGACAGGGGAGTGAACGAGCAGTACTTC. Combining the CDR3 with reference TRBV19 and TRBJ2-7 gives the whole variable domain DGGITQSPKYLFRKEGQNVTLSCEQNLNHDAMYWYRQDPGQGLRLIYYSQIVNDFQKGDIAEGYSVSREKKESFPLTVTSAQKNPTAFYLCASSIGDRGVNEQYFGPGTRLTVT.